These T cell receptor beta chains were read from a single sample in a study of somatic mutations in cytotoxic T cells in rheumatoid arthritis. TCRdb keeps only in-frame clones here, not all; method: immunoSEQ multiplex PCR. Of about 29,000 clones listed, around 87% are singletons. Sequenced: CD8+ T cells sorted from blood. These receptors all stem from an adult with rheumatoid arthritis. CDR3s include the opening cysteine and the closing phenylalanine or tryptophan. The D gene is left open where the match is weak. Size tells how often a clone was seen (once, few, many) or the class of an expanded clone, and some rows leave it out.

D	V	size	J	DNA	CDR3
TRBD1	TRBV5-1	.	TRBJ2-3	TGCGCCAGCAGCTTGACCAGGGGGTTTACGGCAGATACGCAGTATTTT	CASSLTRGFTADTQYF
TRBD2	TRBV7-3	.	TRBJ2-1	TGTGCCAGCAGCTTAATCGGGGGGGCCCACAATGAGCAGTTCTTC	CASSLIGGAHNEQFF
.	TRBV6-4	once	TRBJ2-3	TGTGCCAGCAGTGACTCAAGTGAGGGCCGGAGCACAGATACGCAGTATTTT	CASSDSSEGRSTDTQYF
TRBD1	TRBV7-9	.	TRBJ2-1	TGTGCCAGCAGCCTGGGACAGGGGATCTACAATGAGCAGTTCTTC	CASSLGQGIYNEQFF
.	TRBV7-6	.	TRBJ1-4	TGTGCCAGCAGCCCCTCGGGGGGCAGGAGTGAAAAACTGTTTTTT	CASSPSGGRSEKLFF
TRBD1	TRBV7-9	once	TRBJ2-7	TGTGCCAGCAGTCCCCGGACAGGGAGCTCCTACGAGCAGTACTTC	CASSPRTGSSYEQYF
.	TRBV4-2	.	TRBJ2-3	TGTGCCAGCAGCCACGCCGGGACACTCAACACAGATACGCAGTATTTT	CASSHAGTLNTDTQYF
.	TRBV11-2	.	TRBJ2-7	TGTGCCAGCAGCTTATTGCCCGACGAGCAGTACTTC	CASSLLPDEQYF
TRBD1	TRBV19	once	TRBJ1-5	TGTGCCAGTAGTCTTAGGGACAGCTACTATAGCAATCAGCCCCAGCATTTT	CASSLRDSYYSNQPQHF
TRBD1	TRBV11-2	.	TRBJ2-1	TGTGCCAGCAGCTTAGGACAGGGGGTAGGAAATGAGCAGTTCTTC	CASSLGQGVGNEQFF
.	TRBV5-6	.	TRBJ2-1	TGTGCCAGCAGCTTGGTGGGTCAGAGCTCCTACAATGAGCAGTTCTTC	CASSLVGQSSYNEQFF
.	TRBV14	once	TRBJ2-7	TGTGCCAGCAGCCTATCCGGGACTGCTTCCTACGAGCAGTACTTC	CASSLSGTASYEQYF